The next 10 T cell receptor beta chains were all read from a single sample in a study of molecular identifiers for immune sequencing clone quantification. Each CDR3 protein gets one entry after TCRdb re-called the PCR reads with MiXCR. The table shows over 600,000 distinct CDR3 sequences, with 20% occurring only once. What was sequenced was naive CD8+ T cells from blood, with Jurkat cell RNA spiked in. Subset given: FACS-sorted CD8+CD4-CCR7+CD45RA+ naive T cells. Receptors were obtained from a human donor in good health. Some libraries in this study had Jurkat cell RNA spiked in.

On this clonotype itself: Possible read error: a much larger clone is one base away. The CDR3 here is CASSLWRGVADTGGLFF. The CDR3 region has the DNA TGTGCCAGCAGCTTATGGCGCGGGGTGGCGGACACCGGGGGGCTGTTTTTT. The V call is TRBV11-2, the J call TRBJ2-2; tentatively, D is TRBD2 (6 bases). This CDR3 spans 17 amino acids. The V gene's germline CDR1 is SGHAT and CDR2 FQNNGV.

There are a few counts of this clonotype. The chain is built from TRBV4-1 and TRBJ2-2, with 11 bases matching TRBD2. The CDR3 is 19 residues long. The germline gives CDR1 MGHRA, CDR2 YSYEKL. V was clipped by 0 bases and J by 5 bases; unmatched bases: 11. The CDR3 protein is CASSQDRTSGGSWTGELFF. CDR3 DNA sequence: TGCGCCAGCAGCCAAGATAGAACTAGCGGGGGATCGTGGACCGGGGAGCTGTTTTTT.

This clonotype was detected many times. The chain has TRBV5-1 and TRBJ1-5; perhaps TRBD1 as D (5 bases). Germline V gene lookup returns CDR1 SGHRS and CDR2 YFSETQ. The CDR3 runs 15 residues. Trimming shortened V by 0 bases and J by 3 bases, and 10 bases separated the two germline ends. The CDR3 region has the DNA TGCGCCAGCAGCTTGGGGGACGGACCCAATCAGCCCCAGCATTTT. Its translation: CASSLGDGPNQPQHF.

The genes are TRBV10-3 and TRBJ2-5, with 7 bases that match TRBD1. Germline-derived CDR1 and CDR2 are ENHRY and SYGVKD. V dropped 2 bases and J dropped 1; count of bases not matched to a gene: 4. The CDR3 is 15 amino acids. The CDR3 bases are TGTGCCATCAGTGAGGGGCGACAGGGCCAAGAGACCCAGTACTTC. It translates to CAISEGRQGQETQYF.

This clonotype occurred a few times. This rearrangement joins TRBV2 to TRBJ2-1; the match to TRBD2 covers 7 bases. In germline, CDR1 is SNHLY, CDR2 FYNNEI. CDR3 length: 14 amino acids. V dropped 7 bases and J dropped 5; count of bases not matched to a gene: 8. CDR3 sequence reads: CASMRLAANNEQFF. Written as DNA, the CDR3 is TGTGCCAGCATGAGGCTAGCGGCAAACAATGAGCAGTTCTTC.

A word on this clonotype: This may stem from a read error, because a much larger clone lies one nucleotide away. The CDR3 carries no conserved terminal phenylalanine or tryptophan, so it likely arises from a read error. No DNA is shown, since the ends of the CDR3 on it are uncertain; the CDR3 is the one TCRdb lists. The chain combines TRBV6-5 with TRBJ1-1. In germline, CDR1 is MNHEY, CDR2 SVGAGI. Counting both end residues, the CDR3 totals 12 amino acids. CDR3 in amino acids: CASSDSIGQTFS.

This clonotype was seen repeatedly, ten times or more. The chain employs TRBV7-9 and TRBJ1-5, with 7 bases aligning to TRBD1. After removal of 2 bases from V and 3 bases from J, the junction contained 7 bases not matched to a gene. The V gene's germline CDR1 is SEHNR and CDR2 FQNEAQ (reference sequence). The CDR3 is made up of 16 amino acids. CDR3 bases: TGTGCCAGCAGCTTAACGACAGGGCACACCAATCAGCCCCAGCATTTT. Amino acids: CASSLTTGHTNQPQHF.

This clonotype was recorded a few times. This chain links TRBV12-3 or TRBV12-4 with TRBJ1-6; no firm D call. V was clipped by 5 bases and J by 8 bases, with 16 bases between them. The CDR3 runs to 15 residues. The chain's CDR3 is CASSPGFSVYSPLHF. The CDR3 DNA reads TGTGCCAGCAGTCCCGGGTTCAGTGTATATTCACCCCTCCACTTT.

About this clonotype itself: A much larger clonotype is one base distant, so this may be a read error. V gene TRBV5-1 combines with J gene TRBJ2-3; 11 bases map to TRBD2. Germline V gene lookup returns CDR1 SGHRS and CDR2 YFSETQ. The CDR3 consists of 17 residues. The CDR3 sequence is CGSSKPSLAGVKDTQYF. Here the CDR3 DNA reads TGCGGCAGCAGCAAGCCGTCACTAGCGGGAGTAAAGGATACGCAGTATTTT.

The sample holds a few counts of this clonotype. Possible read error: a much larger clone is one base away. The chain is built from TRBV5-1 and TRBJ2-1, with 9 positions matching TRBD1. The CDR3 covers 15 residues. CDR1 and CDR2 from the germline V gene are SGHRS and YFSETQ. CDR3 DNA: TGCGCCTGCAGCCAAACAGGGGGCGCATTCCATGAGCAGTTCTTC. It yields the protein CACSQTGGAFHEQFF.